This T cell receptor (beta chain) came from a study of technical replicates of blood from a handful of donors. V lost 2 bases to trimming and J lost 0 bases; unmatched junction nucleotides: 6. Germline V gene data show CDR1 as MNHEY and CDR2 as SMNVEV (reference sequence). This CDR3 comprises 16 residues. Method: immunoSEQ multiplex PCR; TCRdb's copy keeps in-frame clones and lacks some. This table holds about 93,000 clones, 95% found once. Sequencing used T cells isolated from PBMCs. This rearrangement joins TRBV27 to TRBJ1-1, with 7 bases matching TRBD1. The TCR comes from a human donor in good health. The CDR3 sequence: CASSLETGRMNTEAFF. The CDR3 DNA reads as TGTGCCAGCAGTTTAGAGACAGGGCGTATGAACACTGAAGCTTTCTTT.